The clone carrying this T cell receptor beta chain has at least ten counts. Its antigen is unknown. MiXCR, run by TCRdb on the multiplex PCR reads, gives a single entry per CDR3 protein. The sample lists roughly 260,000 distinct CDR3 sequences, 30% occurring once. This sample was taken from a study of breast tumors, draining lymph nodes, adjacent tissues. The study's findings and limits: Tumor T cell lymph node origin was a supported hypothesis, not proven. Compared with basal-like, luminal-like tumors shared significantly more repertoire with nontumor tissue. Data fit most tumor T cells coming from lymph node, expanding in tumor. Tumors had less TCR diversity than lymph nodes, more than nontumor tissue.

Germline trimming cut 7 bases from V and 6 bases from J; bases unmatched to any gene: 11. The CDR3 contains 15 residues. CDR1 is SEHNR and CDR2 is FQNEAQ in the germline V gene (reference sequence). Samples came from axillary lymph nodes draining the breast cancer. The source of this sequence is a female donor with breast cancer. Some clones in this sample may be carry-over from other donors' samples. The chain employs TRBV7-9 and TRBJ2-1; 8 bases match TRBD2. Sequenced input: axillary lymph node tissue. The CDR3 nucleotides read TGTGCCAGCAAGTCAACTAGCGGAGACGGCAATGAGCAGTTCTTC. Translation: CASKSTSGDGNEQFF.